This TCR beta chain is drawn from a study of blood T cells in healthy people across ages. A second roughly 6 to 11 cycle PCR used barcoded and J-beta primers. A single record per CDR3 protein comes from TCRdb applying MiXCR to the 5' RACE reads. The sample shows approximately 780,000 distinct CDR3 sequences, roughly 25% of them seen only once. V was pared by 4 bases and J by 0 bases, with 10 bases between. The germline gives CDR1 SGDLS, CDR2 YYNGEE. The CDR3 covers 15 residues. This clonotype has only a few counts. The same sample was also studied in work on T cells of mothers and their children.

The chain carries TRBV9 and TRBJ2-2, with D tentatively TRBD1 (6 bases). This clonotype was obtained from a boy aged 5 to 17 in good health. The source material was blood. CDR3 region: CASSIGGTNTGELFF. The CDR3 bases are TGTGCCAGCAGCATAGGGGGAACGAACACCGGGGAGCTGTTTTTT.